This TCR beta chain was identified in a study of T-cell memory formation after mild COVID-19. TCRdb reprocessed the 5' RACE reads via MiXCR and lists one record per CDR3 protein. The sample holds hundreds of thousands of distinct CDR3 sequences, roughly 15% seen once. Notes on the study in general: Those CD4+ clones that contracted were mainly in CM and EM (CD8+ ones in EMRA). Contracting clones from day 15 to 85 had balanced CD4/CD8; later expanders favoured CD4+.

Remarks on this clonotype: Its antigen is not known.

Germline CDR1 is MNHEY and CDR2 is SVGAGI. Trimming removed 1 base at V and 6 bases at J, with 12 bases between. CDR3 length equals 14 residues. Sequences were obtained from PBMCs or a T cell subset sorted from them (not recorded which). The chain employs TRBV6-5 and TRBJ1-2, with a weak D call TRBD1 (6 bases). The sequence came from a man younger than 35 who had mild COVID-19 (a few samples of this study predate the infection). Cell type and time point are not known. CDR3 DNA sequence: TGTGCCAGCAGTTACTGGGGGGGCGAGGATGGCTACACCTTC. This gives the protein CASSYWGGEDGYTF.